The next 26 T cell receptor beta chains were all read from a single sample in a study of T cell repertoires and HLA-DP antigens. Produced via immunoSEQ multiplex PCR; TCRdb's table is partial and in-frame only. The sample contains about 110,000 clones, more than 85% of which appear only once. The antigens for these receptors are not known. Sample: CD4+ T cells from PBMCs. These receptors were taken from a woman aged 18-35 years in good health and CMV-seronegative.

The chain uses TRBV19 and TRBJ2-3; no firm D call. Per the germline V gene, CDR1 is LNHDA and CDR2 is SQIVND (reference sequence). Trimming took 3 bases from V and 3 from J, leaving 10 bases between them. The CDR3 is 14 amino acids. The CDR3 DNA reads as TGTGCCAGTAGTATGGATCTTGGAACAGATACGCAGTATTTT. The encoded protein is CASSMDLGTDTQYF.

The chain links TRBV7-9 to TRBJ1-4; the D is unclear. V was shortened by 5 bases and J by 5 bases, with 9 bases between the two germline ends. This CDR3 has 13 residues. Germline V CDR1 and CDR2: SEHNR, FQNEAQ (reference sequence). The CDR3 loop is CASSLRPNEKLFF. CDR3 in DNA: TGTGCCAGCAGCCTCCGACCAAATGAAAAACTGTTTTTT.

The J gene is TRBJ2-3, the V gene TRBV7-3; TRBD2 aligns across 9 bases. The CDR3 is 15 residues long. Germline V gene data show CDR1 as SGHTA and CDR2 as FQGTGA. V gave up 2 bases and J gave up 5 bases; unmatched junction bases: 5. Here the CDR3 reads CASSLLGSGGDTQYF. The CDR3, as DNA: TGTGCCAGCAGCTTATTGGGTAGCGGGGGAGATACGCAGTATTTT.

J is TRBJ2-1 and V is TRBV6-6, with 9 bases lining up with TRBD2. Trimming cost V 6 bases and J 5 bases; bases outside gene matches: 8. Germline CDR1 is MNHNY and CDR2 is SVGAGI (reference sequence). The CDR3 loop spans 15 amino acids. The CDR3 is CASRQSGGFNNEQFF. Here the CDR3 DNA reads TGTGCCAGCAGGCAAAGCGGGGGGTTTAACAATGAGCAGTTCTTC.

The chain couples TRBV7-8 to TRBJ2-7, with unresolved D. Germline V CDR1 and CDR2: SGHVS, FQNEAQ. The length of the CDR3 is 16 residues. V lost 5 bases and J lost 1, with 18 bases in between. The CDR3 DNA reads TGTGCCAGCAGCCATCTCCGGTTGACTTATTCCTACGAGCAGTACGTC. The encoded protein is CASSHLRLTYSYEQYV.

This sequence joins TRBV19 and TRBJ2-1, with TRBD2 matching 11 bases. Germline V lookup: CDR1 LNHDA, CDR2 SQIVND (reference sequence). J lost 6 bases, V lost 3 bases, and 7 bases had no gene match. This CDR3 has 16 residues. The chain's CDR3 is CASSIRLSGRANEQFF. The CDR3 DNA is TGTGCCAGTAGTATCCGTCTTAGCGGGAGGGCCAATGAGCAGTTCTTC.

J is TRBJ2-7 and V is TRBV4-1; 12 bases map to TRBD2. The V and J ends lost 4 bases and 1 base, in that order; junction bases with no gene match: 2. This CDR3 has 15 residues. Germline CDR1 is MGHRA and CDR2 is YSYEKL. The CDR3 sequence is CASSPTSGRSYEQYF. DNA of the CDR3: TGCGCCAGCAGCCCGACTAGCGGGAGATCCTACGAGCAGTACTTC.

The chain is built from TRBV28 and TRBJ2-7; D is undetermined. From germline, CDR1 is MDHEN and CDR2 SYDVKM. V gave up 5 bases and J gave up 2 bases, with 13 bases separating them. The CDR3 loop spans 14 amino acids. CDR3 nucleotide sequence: TGTGCCAGCAGTAGGGCCGCGTCCGCCTACGAGCAGTACTTC. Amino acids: CASSRAASAYEQYF.

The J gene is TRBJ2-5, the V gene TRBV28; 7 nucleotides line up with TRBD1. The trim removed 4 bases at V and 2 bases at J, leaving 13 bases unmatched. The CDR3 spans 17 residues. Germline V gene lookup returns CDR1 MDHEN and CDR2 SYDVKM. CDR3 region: CASSSPEQGPGQETQYF. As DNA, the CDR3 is TGTGCCAGCAGTTCACCAGAACAGGGGCCCGGGCAAGAGACCCAGTACTTC.

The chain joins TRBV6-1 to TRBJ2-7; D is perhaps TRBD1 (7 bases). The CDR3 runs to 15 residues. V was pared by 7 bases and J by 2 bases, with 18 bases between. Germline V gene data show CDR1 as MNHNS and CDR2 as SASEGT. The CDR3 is CASNPRAGGTYEQYF. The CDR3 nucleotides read TGTGCCAGCAATCCCCGGGCAGGGGGGACCTACGAGCAGTACTTC.

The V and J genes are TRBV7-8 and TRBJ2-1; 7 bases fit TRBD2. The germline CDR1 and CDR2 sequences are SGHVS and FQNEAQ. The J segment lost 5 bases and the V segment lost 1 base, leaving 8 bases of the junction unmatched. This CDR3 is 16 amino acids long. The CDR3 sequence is CASSLGSSGENNEQFF. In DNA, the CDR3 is TGTGCCAGCAGCTTAGGTTCTAGCGGAGAAAACAATGAGCAGTTCTTC.

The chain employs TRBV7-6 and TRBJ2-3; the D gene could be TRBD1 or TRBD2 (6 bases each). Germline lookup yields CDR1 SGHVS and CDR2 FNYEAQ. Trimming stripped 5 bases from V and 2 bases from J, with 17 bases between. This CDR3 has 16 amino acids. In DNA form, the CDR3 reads TGTGCCAGCAGCCCCCTCGGGGGCGTCGCCACAGATACGCAGTATTTT. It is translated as CASSPLGGVATDTQYF.

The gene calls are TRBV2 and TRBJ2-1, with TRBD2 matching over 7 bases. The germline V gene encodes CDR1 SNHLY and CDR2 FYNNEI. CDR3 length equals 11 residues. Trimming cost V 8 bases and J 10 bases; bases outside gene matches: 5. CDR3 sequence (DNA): TGTGCCAGCGTCGGGGGGAAAGAGCAGTTCTTC. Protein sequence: CASVGGKEQFF.

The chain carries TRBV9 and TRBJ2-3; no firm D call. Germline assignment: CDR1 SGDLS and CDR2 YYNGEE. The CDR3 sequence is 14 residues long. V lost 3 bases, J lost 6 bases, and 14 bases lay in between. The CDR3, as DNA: TGTGCCAGCAGCGACCGGGCTAATCCCGATACGCAGTATTTT. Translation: CASSDRANPDTQYF. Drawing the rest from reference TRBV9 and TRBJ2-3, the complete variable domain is DSGVTQTPKHLITATGQRVTLRCSPRSGDLSVYWYQQSLDQGLQFLIQYYNGEERAKGNILERFSAQQFPDLHSELNLSSLELGDSALYFCASSDRANPDTQYFGPGTRLTVL.

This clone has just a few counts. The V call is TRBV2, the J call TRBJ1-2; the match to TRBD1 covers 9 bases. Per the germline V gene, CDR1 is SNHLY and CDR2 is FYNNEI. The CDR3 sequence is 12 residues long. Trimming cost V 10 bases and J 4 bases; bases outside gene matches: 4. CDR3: CAIQGAGYGYTF. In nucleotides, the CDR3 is TGTGCCATACAGGGGGCGGGCTATGGCTACACCTTC.

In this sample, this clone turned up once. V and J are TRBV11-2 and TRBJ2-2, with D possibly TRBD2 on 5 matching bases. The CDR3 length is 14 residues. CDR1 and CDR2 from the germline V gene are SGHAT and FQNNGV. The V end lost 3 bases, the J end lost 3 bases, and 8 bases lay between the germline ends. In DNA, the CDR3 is TGTGCCAGCAGCTTGAGGGCGTACACCGGGGAGCTGTTTTTT. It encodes CASSLRAYTGELFF.

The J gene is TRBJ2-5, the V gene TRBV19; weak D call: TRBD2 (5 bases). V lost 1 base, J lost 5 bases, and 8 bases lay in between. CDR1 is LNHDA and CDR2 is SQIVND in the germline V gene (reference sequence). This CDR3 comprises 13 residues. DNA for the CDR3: TGTGCCAGTAGTATAGGCGGGCGGGAGACCCAGTACTTC. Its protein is CASSIGGRETQYF.

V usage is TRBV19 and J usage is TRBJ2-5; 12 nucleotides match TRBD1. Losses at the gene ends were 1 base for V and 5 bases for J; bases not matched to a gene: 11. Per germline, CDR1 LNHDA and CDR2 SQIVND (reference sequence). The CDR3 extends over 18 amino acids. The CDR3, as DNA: TGTGCCAGTAGTATAGGATTTCTGGGACAGGGGGCTCGGGAGACCCAGTACTTC. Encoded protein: CASSIGFLGQGARETQYF.

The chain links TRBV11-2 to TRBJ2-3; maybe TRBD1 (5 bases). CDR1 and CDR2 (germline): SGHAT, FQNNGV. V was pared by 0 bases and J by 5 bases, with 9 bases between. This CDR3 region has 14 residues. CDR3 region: CASSLDPGLDTQYF. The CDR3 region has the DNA TGTGCCAGCAGCTTAGACCCAGGGTTAGATACGCAGTATTTT.

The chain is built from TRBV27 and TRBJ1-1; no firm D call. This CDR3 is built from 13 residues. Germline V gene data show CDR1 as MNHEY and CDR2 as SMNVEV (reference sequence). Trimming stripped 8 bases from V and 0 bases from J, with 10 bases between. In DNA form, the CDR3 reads TGTGCCAGCCGTGGACGGATGAACACTGAAGCTTTCTTT. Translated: CASRGRMNTEAFF.

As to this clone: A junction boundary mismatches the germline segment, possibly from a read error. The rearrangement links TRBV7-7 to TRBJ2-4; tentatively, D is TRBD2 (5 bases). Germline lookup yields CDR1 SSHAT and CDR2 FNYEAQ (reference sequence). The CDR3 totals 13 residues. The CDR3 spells CASSDGLQNIQYF. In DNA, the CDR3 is TGTGCTAGCAGTGATGGACTTCAAAACATTCAGTACTTC. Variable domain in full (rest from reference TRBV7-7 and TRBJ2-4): GAGVSQSPRYKVTKRGQDVTLRCDPISSHATLYWYQQALGQGPEFLTYFNYEAQPDKSGLPSDRFSAERPEGSISTLTIQRTEQRDSAMYRCASSDGLQNIQYFGAGTRLSVL.

The CDR3 protein is CASSSVQIPDTEAFF. The CDR3, as DNA: TGTGCCAGCTCATCTGTACAGATCCCGGACACTGAAGCTTTCTTT. The chain carries TRBV18 and TRBJ1-1; D uncertain. This CDR3 comprises 15 residues. Trimming took off 5 bases at V and 3 bases at J, with 16 bases between the two ends. The germline V gene encodes CDR1 KGHSH and CDR2 LQKENI.

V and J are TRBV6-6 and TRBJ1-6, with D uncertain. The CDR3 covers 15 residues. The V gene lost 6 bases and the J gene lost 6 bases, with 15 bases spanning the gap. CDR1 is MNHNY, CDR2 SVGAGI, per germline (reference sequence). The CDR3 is CASSLLRLGNSPLHF. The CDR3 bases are TGTGCCAGCAGCCTTCTGCGGTTGGGTAATTCACCCCTCCACTTT.

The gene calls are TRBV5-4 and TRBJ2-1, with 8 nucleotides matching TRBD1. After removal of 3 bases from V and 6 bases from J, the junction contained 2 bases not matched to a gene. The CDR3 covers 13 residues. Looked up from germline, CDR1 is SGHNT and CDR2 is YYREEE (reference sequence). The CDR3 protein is CASSSDRVNEQFF. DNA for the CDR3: TGTGCCAGCAGCTCGGACAGGGTCAATGAGCAGTTCTTC.

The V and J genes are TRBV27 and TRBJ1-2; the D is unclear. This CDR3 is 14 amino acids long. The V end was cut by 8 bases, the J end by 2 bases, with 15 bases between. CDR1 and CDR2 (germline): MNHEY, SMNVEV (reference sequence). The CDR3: CASGNRANNYGYTF. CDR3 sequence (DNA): TGTGCCAGCGGTAATAGGGCAAACAACTATGGCTACACCTTC.

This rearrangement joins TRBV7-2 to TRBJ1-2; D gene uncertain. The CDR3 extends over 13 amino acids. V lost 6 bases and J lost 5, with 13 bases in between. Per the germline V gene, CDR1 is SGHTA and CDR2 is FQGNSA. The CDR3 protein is CASSLRKEYGYTF. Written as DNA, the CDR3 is TGTGCCAGCAGTTTACGGAAGGAATATGGCTACACCTTC.